This is a list of T cell receptor beta chains from one sample in a study of early T cells in non-severe SARS-CoV-2 infection. MiXCR was run by TCRdb on the 5' RACE reads, yielding one entry per CDR3 protein. The sample consists of 50,000 or so distinct CDR3 sequences, roughly 8% of them appearing once. The sequencing input was whole blood. The receptor set was obtained from an adult who was a healthcare worker with PCR-confirmed SARS-CoV-2 infection or an uninfected control (not recorded which). The CDR3 runs from the conserved cysteine through the conserved F or W. Each record gives: V gene, CDR3 length, clone size, J gene, D gene, CDR3 protein, CDR3 DNA. A D gene is named only where the DNA matches it firmly. Clone size appears in some rows only: once, few, many, or a class for an expanded clone.

>TRBV19|16|many|TRBJ1-2|TRBD1
CASSIDQGTGYYGYTF
TGTGCCAGTAGTATAGATCAGGGGACAGGATACTATGGCTACACCTTC
>TRBV30|16|.|TRBJ2-7|.
CAWRTFVDRNAYEQYF
TGTGCCTGGAGGACCTTCGTCGACAGGAATGCCTACGAGCAGTACTTC
>TRBV6-5|14|.|TRBJ2-7|TRBD2
CASSTGLADYEQYF
TGTGCCAGCAGTACGGGACTAGCGGACTACGAGCAGTACTTC
>TRBV18|16|.|TRBJ2-3|TRBD2
CASSPLAGGTPDTQYF
TGTGCCAGCTCACCTCTTGCGGGGGGTACCCCAGATACGCAGTATTTT
>TRBV4-1|17|many|TRBJ2-1|.
CASSQERDPNRRNEQFF
TGCGCCAGCAGCCAAGAGCGGGACCCCAACCGGCGCAATGAGCAGTTCTTC
>TRBV4-1|17|many|TRBJ2-1|.
CASSQGPAGAEYNEQFF
TGCGCCAGCAGCCAAGGCCCGGCAGGGGCCGAGTACAATGAGCAGTTCTTC
>TRBV4-2|15|many|TRBJ2-1|TRBD2
CASSQVTSGGYEQFF
TGTGCCAGCAGCCAGGTGACTAGCGGGGGGTATGAGCAGTTCTTC
>TRBV5-1|14|.|TRBJ2-3|.
CASSLVSGKDTQYF
TGCGCCAGCAGCTTGGTTTCGGGAAAAGATACGCAGTATTTT
>TRBV3-1|13|many|TRBJ2-7|TRBD1
CASGTANSYEQYF
TGTGCCAGCGGGACAGCGAACTCCTACGAGCAGTACTTC
>TRBV10-2|14|.|TRBJ1-4|.
CASSSPGVNEKLFF
TGCGCCAGCAGTTCGCCAGGGGTGAATGAAAAACTGTTTTTT